The 27 T cell receptor beta chains given below trace back to one sample, sequenced in a study of blood T cell repertoires in COVID-19. Sequenced by immunoSEQ multiplex PCR; TCRdb stores in-frame clones only, minus some. The table has 200,000 to 300,000 clones, roughly 79% seen once. The sequencing sample was made of peripheral blood. The receptors were sampled from a woman of 80 years or more with COVID-19, enrolled during active disease.

This chain uses TRBV24-1 with TRBJ2-7, with D tentatively TRBD2 (6 bases). This CDR3 contains 12 residues. From germline, CDR1 is KGHDR and CDR2 SFDVKD. The V and J ends lost 4 bases and 4 bases respectively, with 7 bases between them. DNA of the CDR3: TGTGCCACCAGTGACCGGGGGTACGAGCAGTACTTC. Its translation: CATSDRGYEQYF.

CDR3 bases: TGTGCCAGCTCACGTAACCGGGACAGCTCCTACGAGCAGTACTTC. This sequence encodes CASSRNRDSSYEQYF. The chain joins TRBV18 to TRBJ2-7; TRBD1 aligns across 7 bases. With V trimmed by 4 bases and J by 0 bases, 6 bases remained unmatched. The CDR3 covers 15 residues. CDR1 KGHSH and CDR2 LQKENI come from the germline V gene.

V usage is TRBV7-8 and J usage is TRBJ1-6; D ambiguous. The germline V gene encodes CDR1 SGHVS and CDR2 FQNEAQ. Trimming removed 0 bases from V and 10 bases from J, with 13 bases in between. The CDR3 runs 15 residues. In nucleotides, the CDR3 is TGTGCCAGCAGCTTAGCAAGAGTGACACAATCACCCCTCCACTTT. Protein product: CASSLARVTQSPLHF.

The J gene is TRBJ1-3, the V gene TRBV18; D uncertain. The CDR3 spans 15 residues. Trimming took 3 bases from V and 0 from J, leaving 9 bases between them. CDR1 and CDR2 from the germline V gene are KGHSH and LQKENI. CDR3 residues: CASSPLRDSGNTIYF. The DNA of the CDR3 is TGTGCCAGCTCACCCCTACGAGACTCTGGAAACACCATATATTTT.

The J gene is TRBJ2-7, the V gene TRBV7-8; tentative D call: TRBD2 (6 bases). Germline V lookup: CDR1 SGHVS, CDR2 FQNEAQ. The ends were cut back, 2 bases at V and 2 bases at J, with 10 bases in the middle. This CDR3 spans 14 amino acids. For the CDR3, the DNA is TGTGCCAGCAGCTTAAGGGAGGTAACCTACGAGCAGTACTTC. Protein: CASSLREVTYEQYF.

This clone was counted between two and nine times. V gene TRBV6-6 combines with J gene TRBJ1-5, with 7 positions matching TRBD1. Germline lookup yields CDR1 MNHNY and CDR2 SVGAGI (reference sequence). The CDR3 runs to 15 residues. The V gene end was trimmed by 0 bases and the J gene end by 5 bases; junction bases not matched to a gene: 4. Here the CDR3 reads CASSYSQGSDQPQHF. Written as DNA, the CDR3 is TGTGCCAGCAGTTACTCACAGGGGAGCGATCAGCCCCAGCATTTT.

This sequence joins TRBV6-2 or TRBV6-3 and TRBJ1-2; TRBD1 aligns across 8 bases. Losses at the gene ends were 2 bases for V and 2 bases for J; bases not matched to a gene: 10. The CDR3 extends over 17 amino acids. The germline gives CDR1 MNHEY, CDR2 SVGEGT. The CDR3 protein is CASSYPSYGQGNYGYTF. The CDR3 DNA reads as TGTGCCAGCAGTTACCCATCCTACGGACAGGGAAACTATGGCTACACCTTC.

The J gene is TRBJ1-4, the V gene TRBV6-5, with 7 bases fitting TRBD1. CDR1 is MNHEY, CDR2 SVGAGI, per germline. The CDR3 consists of 16 residues. The J segment lost 8 bases and the V segment lost 0 bases, leaving 9 bases of the junction unmatched. The CDR3 protein is CASSYSVDRASEKLFF. The CDR3 nucleotides read TGTGCCAGCAGTTACTCAGTTGACAGGGCTTCCGAAAAACTGTTTTTT.

The genes are TRBV18 and TRBJ1-2; TRBD1 matches 8 bases. Trimming at V came to 2 bases and at J to 5 bases, leaving 1 base not matched to a gene. Germline lookup yields CDR1 KGHSH and CDR2 LQKENI. This CDR3 has 13 residues. CDR3 region: CASSPRTGYGYTF. The DNA of the CDR3 is TGTGCCAGCTCACCAAGGACAGGGTATGGCTACACCTTC.

The rearrangement joins TRBV6-2 or TRBV6-3 to TRBJ1-1; TRBD1 agrees at 7 bases. This CDR3 region has 14 residues. The V gene end was trimmed by 5 bases and the J gene end by 4 bases; junction bases not matched to a gene: 7. Looked up from germline, CDR1 is MNHEY and CDR2 is SVGEGT. The CDR3 DNA sequence: TGTGCCAGCAGTACTCAGGGGGAGATCACTGAAGCTTTCTTT. Its translation: CASSTQGEITEAFF.

The CDR3 region is CASTGASRGTDTQYF. CDR3 in DNA: TGTGCCAGCACGGGAGCTTCCCGTGGTACGGATACGCAGTATTTT. This sequence joins TRBV6-5 and TRBJ2-3, with D perhaps matching TRBD2 (6 bases). CDR3 size: 15 residues. From germline, CDR1 is MNHEY and CDR2 SVGAGI. Trimming pared 7 bases from V and 6 bases from J, leaving 20 bases between.

This chain links TRBV19 with TRBJ1-2, with 9 bases aligning to TRBD1. The trim removed 7 bases at V and 4 bases at J, leaving 4 bases unmatched. Germline lookup yields CDR1 LNHDA and CDR2 SQIVND (reference sequence). The CDR3 extends over 13 amino acids. CDR3 sequence: CASTGTGPYGYTF. For the CDR3, the DNA is TGTGCCAGTACCGGGACAGGGCCCTATGGCTACACCTTC.

The chain links TRBV10-3 to TRBJ2-3; no clear D. V dropped 5 bases and J dropped 2 bases, with 8 bases sitting between them. Germline V CDR1 and CDR2: ENHRY, SYGVKD. This CDR3 region has 13 residues. The CDR3 DNA reads as TGTGCCATCAGTCTCGGTTCCACAGATACGCAGTATTTT. It encodes CAISLGSTDTQYF.

The table lists this clone with a count of one. The chain links TRBV28 to TRBJ2-3; 12 bases are a match to TRBD2. Germline CDR1 reads MDHEN; CDR2 reads SYDVKM. CDR3 size: 15 residues. The junction had 7 bases not matched to a gene; V was cut back by 10 bases and J by 2 bases. Here the CDR3 reads CATSTSGGFTDTQYF. For the CDR3, the DNA is TGTGCCACCTCGACTAGCGGGGGATTCACAGATACGCAGTATTTT.

V is TRBV7-9 and J is TRBJ1-2; 9 bases match TRBD1. Germline trimming cut 4 bases from V and 1 base from J; bases unmatched to any gene: 7. In germline, CDR1 is SEHNR, CDR2 FQNEAQ (reference sequence). The CDR3 extends over 16 amino acids. CDR3 sequence (DNA): TGTGCCAGCAGCTCCCCCCCGGGACAGGGTAACTATGGCTACACCTTC. It is translated as CASSSPPGQGNYGYTF.

This sequence joins TRBV18 and TRBJ1-3; D gene ambiguous. Trimming shortened V by 4 bases and J by 0 bases, and 7 bases separated the two germline ends. CDR3 length equals 14 residues. Germline lookup yields CDR1 KGHSH and CDR2 LQKENI. As DNA, the CDR3 is TGTGCCAGCTCACTCATAGACTCTGGAAACACCATATATTTT. Translated, it gives CASSLIDSGNTIYF.

This chain connects TRBV7-9 to TRBJ1-3, with 10 positions matching TRBD1. The germline V gene has CDR1 SEHNR and CDR2 FQNEAQ (reference sequence). After removal of 5 bases from V and 4 bases from J, the junction contained 2 bases not matched to a gene. The CDR3 totals 14 residues. The CDR3 DNA is TGTGCCAGCAGCCGGACAGGGGGAGGAAACACCATATATTTT. This codes for CASSRTGGGNTIYF.

The chain links TRBV28 to TRBJ2-7, with D perhaps TRBD2 (5 bases). Germline CDR1 is MDHEN and CDR2 is SYDVKM. Deletions cut 6 bases from V and 6 bases from J, with 18 bases between. The CDR3 consists of 14 residues. The DNA of the CDR3 is TGTGCCAGCAGGGGCCCGGACTTGGCCGGCGAGCAGTACTTC. Amino acid sequence: CASRGPDLAGEQYF.

The rearrangement uses TRBV27 and TRBJ1-5, with D tentatively TRBD1 (5 bases). CDR1 MNHEY and CDR2 SMNVEV come from the germline V gene (reference sequence). The CDR3 spans 13 residues. V lost 6 bases and J lost 9, with 15 bases in between. CDR3 loop: CASRLGQSGPQHF. DNA of the CDR3: TGTGCCAGCAGGCTGGGGCAGTCGGGGCCCCAGCATTTT.

The chain couples TRBV2 to TRBJ1-2; possible D gene TRBD1, 6 bases. Germline CDR1 SNHLY, CDR2 FYNNEI. The ends were cut back, 6 bases at V and 2 bases at J, with 16 bases in the middle. The length of the CDR3 is 15 residues. CDR3 amino acids: CASSRGPPANYGYTF. CDR3 in DNA: TGTGCCAGCAGCAGGGGACCACCGGCCAACTATGGCTACACCTTC. The full variable domain, rest sourced from reference TRBV2 and TRBJ1-2, is EPEVTQTPSHQVTQMGQEVILRCVPISNHLYFYWYRQILGQKVEFLVSFYNNEISEKSEIFDDQFSVERPDGSNFTLKIRSTKLEDSAMYFCASSRGPPANYGYTFGSGTRLTVV.

The DNA for the CDR3 is TGTGCCTCCGGGGGGGGAATAAGTTCACCCCTCCACTTT. Its translation: CASGGGISSPLHF. V gene TRBV9 combines with J gene TRBJ1-6; TRBD1 might be the D (5 bases). The CDR3 covers 13 residues. Germline V gene sequence: CDR1 SGDLS, CDR2 YYNGEE. The V and J ends lost 10 bases and 9 bases respectively, with 17 bases between them. Complete variable domain (other parts from reference TRBV9 and TRBJ1-6): DSGVTQTPKHLITATGQRVTLRCSPRSGDLSVYWYQQSLDQGLQFLIQYYNGEERAKGNILERFSAQQFPDLHSELNLSSLELGDSALYFCASGGGISSPLHFGNGTRLTVT.

The sample holds one count of this clone. This chain links TRBV7-3 with TRBJ1-1; 7 bases are shared with TRBD1. The germline V gene encodes CDR1 SGHTA and CDR2 FQGTGA. V dropped 5 bases and J dropped 5; count of bases not matched to a gene: 14. CDR3 length equals 16 residues. The CDR3 DNA sequence: TGTGCCAGCAGCAGGGACAGCAGGGTCCCTATGACTGAAGCTTTCTTT. Protein sequence: CASSRDSRVPMTEAFF.

This rearrangement joins TRBV4-1 to TRBJ1-5; TRBD1 matches at 7 bases. V lost 6 bases and J lost 7; bases outside the gene matches: 9. This CDR3 region has 14 residues. Germline V gene lookup returns CDR1 MGHRA and CDR2 YSYEKL. The CDR3 nucleotides read TGCGCCAGCAGTCTCGGGACAGTCCCCCAGCCCCAGCATTTT. It codes for CASSLGTVPQPQHF.

There are many counts of this clone. The gene calls are TRBV19 and TRBJ1-3; TRBD1 matches 7 bases. Germline values: CDR1 LNHDA, CDR2 SQIVND (reference sequence). The CDR3 runs 15 residues. V was pared by 6 bases and J by 0 bases, with 5 bases of the junction left unmatched. For the CDR3, the DNA is TGTGCCAGTAGCGATACAGGGGCCTCTGGAAACACCATATATTTT. Its protein product is CASSDTGASGNTIYF.

The chain joins TRBV7-2 to TRBJ2-2, with no clear D. V was pared by 4 bases and J by 4 bases, with 10 bases between. The CDR3 covers 14 residues. Germline CDR1 reads SGHTA; CDR2 reads FQGNSA. CDR3 residues: CASSWRRSTGELFF. The CDR3 nucleotides are TGTGCCAGCAGCTGGAGACGGTCCACCGGGGAGCTGTTTTTT.

The sample holds one count of this clone. The V gene is TRBV20-1, the J gene TRBJ2-1; D possibly corresponds to TRBD2 (6 bases). The CDR3 covers 11 residues. Germline V lookup: CDR1 DFQATT, CDR2 SNEGSKA (reference sequence). V lost 3 bases and J 16 bases, leaving 16 bases between the germline ends. CDR3 sequence reads: CSASFGSNGFF. CDR3 bases: TGCAGTGCTAGTTTCGGGAGTAACGGCTTCTTC.

This clone has only one observation. This chain links TRBV4-1 with TRBJ1-1; D is perhaps TRBD1 (5 bases). Germline values: CDR1 MGHRA, CDR2 YSYEKL. The CDR3 spans 13 residues. V lost 4 bases and J 7 bases, leaving 13 bases between the germline ends. In DNA, the CDR3 is TGCGCCAGCAGCCCGGGACTCAGGGTTGAAGCTTTCTTT. Residues: CASSPGLRVEAFF.